This entry concerns a single T cell receptor beta chain. Its specificity is unknown. The sample originates from a study of post-analysis software for immune sequencing data. Study information: Recorded subtypes: relapsing-remitting, secondary progressive, progressive-relapsing; some patients unannotated.

The study, taken as a whole, reports: Five TRBV segments, including TRBV5-6, TRBV5-1 and TRBV20-1, were more frequent in patients than controls. Significantly lower normalized Chao1 diversity was found in patients with multiple sclerosis relative to controls.

CDR1 SQVTM and CDR2 ANQGSEA come from the germline V gene. The CDR3 spans 13 residues. Tagging with unique molecular identifiers was a feature of the TCR beta cDNA libraries. There were roughly 0.95 to 10 million T cells, and 510,000 or so cDNA molecules came from them. Using its own MiXCR run on the PCR reads, TCRdb lists one record per CDR3 protein. The data contain 350,000 to 500,000 distinct CDR3 sequences, about 39% of them seen just once; the ten biggest clones take up less than 10%. This sequence originates from a girl aged 2-10 years with multiple sclerosis. The chain uses TRBV29-1 and TRBJ2-7; no reliable D call. The better agreement between TRBJ2-5 and the DNA end casts doubt on the J call. Sequenced input: blood. The CDR3 protein is CSVRQRLQETQYF. The CDR3 bases are TGCAGCGTTCGTCAGAGGCTCCAAGAGACCCAGTACTTC.